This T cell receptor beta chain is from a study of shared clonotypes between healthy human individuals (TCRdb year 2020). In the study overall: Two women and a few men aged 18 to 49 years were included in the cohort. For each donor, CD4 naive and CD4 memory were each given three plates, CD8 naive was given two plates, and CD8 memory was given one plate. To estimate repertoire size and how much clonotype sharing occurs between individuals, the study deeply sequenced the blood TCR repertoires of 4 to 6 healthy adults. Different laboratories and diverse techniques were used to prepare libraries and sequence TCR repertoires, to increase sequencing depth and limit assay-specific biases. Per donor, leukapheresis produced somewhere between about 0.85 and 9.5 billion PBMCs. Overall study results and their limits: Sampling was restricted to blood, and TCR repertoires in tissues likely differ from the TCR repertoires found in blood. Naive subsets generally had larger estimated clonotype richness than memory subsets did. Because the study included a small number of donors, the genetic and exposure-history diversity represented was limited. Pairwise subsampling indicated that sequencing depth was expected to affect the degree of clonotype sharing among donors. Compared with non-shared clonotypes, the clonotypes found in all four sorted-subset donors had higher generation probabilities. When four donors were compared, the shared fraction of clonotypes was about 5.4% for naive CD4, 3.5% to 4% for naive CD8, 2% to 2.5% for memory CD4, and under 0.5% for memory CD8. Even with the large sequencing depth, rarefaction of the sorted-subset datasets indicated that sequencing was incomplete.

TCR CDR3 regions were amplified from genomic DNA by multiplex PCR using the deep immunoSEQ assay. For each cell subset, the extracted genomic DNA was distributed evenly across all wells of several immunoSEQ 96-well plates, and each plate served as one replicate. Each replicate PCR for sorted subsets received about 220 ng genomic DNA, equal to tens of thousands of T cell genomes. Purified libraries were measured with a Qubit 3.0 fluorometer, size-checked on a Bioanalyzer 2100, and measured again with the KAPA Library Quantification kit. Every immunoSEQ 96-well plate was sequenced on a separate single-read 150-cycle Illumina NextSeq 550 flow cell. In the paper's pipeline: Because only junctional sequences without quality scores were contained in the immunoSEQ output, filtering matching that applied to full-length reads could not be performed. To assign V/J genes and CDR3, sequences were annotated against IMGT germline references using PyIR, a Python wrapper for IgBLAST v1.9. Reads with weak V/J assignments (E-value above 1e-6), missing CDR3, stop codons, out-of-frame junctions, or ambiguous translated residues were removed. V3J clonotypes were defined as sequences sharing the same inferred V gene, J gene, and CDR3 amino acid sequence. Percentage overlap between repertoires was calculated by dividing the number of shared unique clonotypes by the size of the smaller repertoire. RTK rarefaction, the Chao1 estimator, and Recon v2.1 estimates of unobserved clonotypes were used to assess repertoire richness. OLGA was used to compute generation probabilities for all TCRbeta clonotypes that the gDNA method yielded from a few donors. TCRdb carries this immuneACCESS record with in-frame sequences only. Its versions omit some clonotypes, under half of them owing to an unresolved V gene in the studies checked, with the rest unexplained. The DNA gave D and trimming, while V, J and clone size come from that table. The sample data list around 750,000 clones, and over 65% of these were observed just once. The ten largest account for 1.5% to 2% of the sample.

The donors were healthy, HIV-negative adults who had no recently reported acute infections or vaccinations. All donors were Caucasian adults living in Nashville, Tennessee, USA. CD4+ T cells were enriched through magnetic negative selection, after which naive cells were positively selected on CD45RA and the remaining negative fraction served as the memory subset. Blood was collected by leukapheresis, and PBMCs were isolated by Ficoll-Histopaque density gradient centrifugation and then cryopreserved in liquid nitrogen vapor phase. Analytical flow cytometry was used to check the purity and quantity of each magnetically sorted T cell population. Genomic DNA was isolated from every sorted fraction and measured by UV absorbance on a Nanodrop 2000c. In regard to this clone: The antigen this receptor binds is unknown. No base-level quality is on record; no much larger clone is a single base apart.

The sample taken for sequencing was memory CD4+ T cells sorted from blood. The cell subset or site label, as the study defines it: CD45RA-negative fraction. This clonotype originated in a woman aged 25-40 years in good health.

The DNA reads TGTGCCAGCAGCCGCGACGTGACTAGCGGAGCCAATGAGCAGTTCTTC. Its protein is CASSRDVTSGANEQFF. The chain is assembled from TRBV4-2 and TRBJ2-1, with 9 bases aligning to TRBD2. V has 4 bases trimmed and J has 6 bases trimmed; junction bases matching no gene number 10. Reading from cysteine to phenylalanine, the CDR3 counts 16 amino acids. Only the CDR3 portion is preserved as DNA: 48 bases, with reading frame beginning at the first base. CDR1 and CDR2 are drawn from the germline V gene: LGHNA, YNFKEQ.